These T cell receptor beta chains were read from a single sample in a study of T cells in Graves' hyperthyroidism and ophthalmopathy. TCRdb used MiXCR to reprocess the multiplex PCR reads, holding one entry per CDR3 protein. The sample lists over 700,000 distinct CDR3 sequences; under 45% were seen once. Sequenced sample: blood. Source of these receptors: a woman aged 40 to 49 with Graves' hyperthyroidism. CDR3s include the opening cysteine and the closing phenylalanine or tryptophan. The D gene is left open where the match is weak. Only part of the rows carry a size: once, few, many, or a class if the clone is expanded.

once	TRBV7-2	TRBJ2-5	TRBD2	CASSFYGGARETQYF	TGTGCCAGCAGCTTTTACGGGGGGGCAAGAGAGACCCAGTACTTC
-	TRBV5-1	TRBJ2-7	TRBD1	CASSPSRAQGWSSSYEQYF	TGCGCCAGCAGCCCATCACGAGCACAGGGGTGGAGTAGCTCCTACGAGCAGTACTTC
few	TRBV5-1	TRBJ1-6	TRBD1	CASRGGTGGNNSPLHF	TGCGCCAGCAGGGGAGGGACAGGGGGGAATAATTCACCCCTCCACTTT
many	TRBV24-1	TRBJ2-7	-	CATSDYTHGEQYF	TGTGCCACCAGTGATTACACTCACGGGGAGCAGTACTTC
many	TRBV12-3/TRBV12-4	TRBJ1-2	-	CASSPRVWGYTF	TGTGCCAGCAGTCCCCGGGTGTGGGGCTACACCTTC
many	TRBV29-1	TRBJ1-2	-	CSVLIGTNYGYTF	TGCAGCGTCCTAATCGGGACTAACTATGGCTACACCTTC
-	TRBV6-2/TRBV6-3	TRBJ2-5	TRBD1	CASTRTGGFPETQYF	TGTGCCAGCACTAGGACAGGGGGCTTTCCGGAGACCCAGTACTTC
-	TRBV7-2	TRBJ2-5	-	CASSFFFDGDSGGAEETQYF	TGTGCCAGCAGCTTTTTCTTTGATGGGGATAGCGGAGGGGCCGAAGAGACCCAGTACTTC
few	TRBV5-6	TRBJ2-7	-	CASSLVQTPFYEQYF	TGTGCCAGCAGCTTGGTGCAGACACCGTTCTACGAGCAGTACTTC
-	TRBV6-1	TRBJ1-2	TRBD1	CASSQEGGGPYGYTF	TGTGCCAGCAGCCAAGAGGGAGGGGGCCCCTATGGCTACACCTTC
-	TRBV11-2	TRBJ1-3	TRBD1	CASRGQSLSGNTIYF	TGTGCCAGCAGGGGACAGAGCCTCTCTGGAAACACCATATATTTT
few	TRBV28	TRBJ1-1	-	CASSGRVGWAEAFF	TGTGCCAGCAGCGGAAGAGTTGGGTGGGCTGAAGCTTTCTTT
-	TRBV28	TRBJ2-7	TRBD1	CASRRTGRTEGYF	TGTGCCAGCCGACGGACAGGGCGTACCGAGGGGTACTTC
once	TRBV12-3/TRBV12-4	TRBJ1-1	-	CASSPLATEAFF	TGTGCCAGCTCACCATTGGCAACTGAAGCTTTCTTT
-	TRBV29-1	TRBJ1-2	TRBD1	CSVPHWDRGLGYTF	TGCAGCGTCCCCCATTGGGACAGGGGACTTGGCTACACCTTC
-	TRBV10-2	TRBJ1-1	-	CASSYGPSNSEAFF	TGTGCCAGCAGTTACGGCCCCTCGAATTCTGAAGCTTTCTTT
-	TRBV5-6	TRBJ2-7	-	CASGAGPVYEQYF	TGTGCCAGCGGCGCAGGGCCAGTCTACGAGCAGTACTTC
many	TRBV7-2	TRBJ1-2	-	CASSLVQGTNYGYTF	TGTGCCAGCAGCTTAGTACAGGGCACTAACTATGGCTACACCTTC
few	TRBV7-8	TRBJ2-5	TRBD2	CASSSGFSGGAGETQYF	TGTGCCAGCAGCTCGGGGTTTAGCGGGGGGGCTGGAGAGACCCAGTACTTC
-	TRBV7-2	TRBJ2-7	TRBD1	CASSYPGTGGAEQYF	TGTGCCAGCAGTTACCCCGGGACAGGGGGCGCCGAGCAGTACTTC
-	TRBV6-5	TRBJ1-5	-	CASSRRNSNQPQHF	TGTGCCAGCAGCCGACGGAATAGCAATCAGCCCCAGCATTTT
few	TRBV7-3	TRBJ2-5	TRBD1	CASSCHSGTGIGVQETQYF	TGTGCCAGCAGCTGTCATTCCGGGACAGGTATAGGGGTCCAAGAGACCCAGTACTTC
few	TRBV5-1	TRBJ2-7	-	CASTSVPWNSYEQYF	TGCGCCAGCACCTCGGTTCCCTGGAACTCCTACGAGCAGTACTTC
few	TRBV10-1	TRBJ2-5	TRBD2	CASSEAGGFQETQYF	TGCGCCAGCAGTGAGGCGGGGGGATTTCAGGAGACCCAGTACTTC
few	TRBV7-2	TRBJ2-5	-	CASSPPRDTEKETQYF	TGTGCCAGCAGCCCACCCCGGGACACAGAAAAAGAGACCCAGTACTTC
few	TRBV5-6	TRBJ2-7	-	CASKLGGGIYEQYF	TGTGCCAGCAAGCTCGGGGGCGGGATCTACGAGCAGTACTTC
many	TRBV28	TRBJ1-2	TRBD1	CASSNGQVGYGYTF	TGTGCCAGCAGCAATGGACAGGTTGGGTATGGCTACACCTTC
many	TRBV11-2	TRBJ2-7	-	CASILTGTRPYEQYF	TGTGCCAGCATCCTGACCGGGACAAGACCCTACGAGCAGTACTTC
-	TRBV11-3	TRBJ2-2	TRBD2	CASHVGRRGTGELFF	TGTGCCAGCCACGTCGGGAGGCGGGGCACCGGGGAGCTGTTTTTT
many	TRBV7-8	TRBJ1-5	TRBD1	CASTRGAINQPQHF	TGTGCCAGCACCAGGGGGGCGATCAATCAGCCCCAGCATTTT
many	TRBV20-1	TRBJ1-1	-	CSASRAVGAFF	TGCAGTGCTAGTCGGGCTGTAGGTGCTTTCTTT
many	TRBV7-2	TRBJ2-5	-	CASSLGAAAQRETQYF	TGTGCCAGCAGCTTAGGAGCGGCCGCCCAAAGAGAGACCCAGTACTTC
-	TRBV7-2	TRBJ1-3	-	CASRSAREAPGNTIYF	TGTGCCAGCAGATCTGCCAGGGAGGCCCCTGGAAACACCATATATTTT
-	TRBV29-1	TRBJ2-7	-	CSVYRAYEQYF	TGCAGCGTTTACAGGGCTTACGAGCAGTACTTC
few	TRBV5-4	TRBJ1-2	-	CASSPAENYGYTF	TGTGCCAGCAGCCCCGCGGAGAACTATGGCTACACCTTC
few	TRBV6-5	TRBJ1-5	-	CASSPGQFGRNQPQHF	TGTGCCAGCAGCCCCGGACAGTTTGGCCGCAATCAGCCCCAGCATTTT
many	TRBV10-3	TRBJ2-7	TRBD1	CAISETAPGTGEQYF	TGTGCCATCAGTGAGACAGCTCCTGGGACAGGTGAGCAGTACTTC
-	TRBV10-3	TRBJ1-1	TRBD1	CATKRQGSSTNTEAFF	TGTGCCACCAAACGACAGGGATCATCAACGAACACTGAAGCTTTCTTT
many	TRBV19	TRBJ1-1	-	CASSNPNTEAFF	TGTGCCAGTAGCAATCCTAACACTGAAGCTTTCTTT
-	TRBV25-1	TRBJ2-7	-	CASSYSGTRSSYVQYF	TGTGCCAGCAGTTACTCAGGGACTCGGAGCTCCTACGTGCAGTACTTC